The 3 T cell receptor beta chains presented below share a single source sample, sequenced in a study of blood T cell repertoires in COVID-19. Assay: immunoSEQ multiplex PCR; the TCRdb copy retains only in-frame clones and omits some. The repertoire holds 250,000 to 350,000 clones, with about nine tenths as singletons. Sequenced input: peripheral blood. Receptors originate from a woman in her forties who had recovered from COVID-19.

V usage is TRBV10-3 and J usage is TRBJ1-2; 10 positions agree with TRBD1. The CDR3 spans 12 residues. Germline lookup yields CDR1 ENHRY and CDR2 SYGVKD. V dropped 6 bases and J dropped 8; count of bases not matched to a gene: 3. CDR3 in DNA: TGTGCCATCAGCGGACAGGGGGGCGGCTACACCTTC. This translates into CAISGQGGGYTF.

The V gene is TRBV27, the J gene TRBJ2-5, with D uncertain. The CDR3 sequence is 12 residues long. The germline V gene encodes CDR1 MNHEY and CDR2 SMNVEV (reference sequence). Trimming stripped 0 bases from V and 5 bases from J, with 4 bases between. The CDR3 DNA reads TGTGCCAGCAGTTTATCCGGGGAGACCCAGTACTTC. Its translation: CASSLSGETQYF.

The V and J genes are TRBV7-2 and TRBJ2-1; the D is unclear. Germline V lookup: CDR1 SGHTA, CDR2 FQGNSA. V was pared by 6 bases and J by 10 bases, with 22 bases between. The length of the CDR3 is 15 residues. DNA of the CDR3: TGTGCCAGCAGTCCTGCAATCGGGTTAAGGTTGGAGCAGTTCTTC. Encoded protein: CASSPAIGLRLEQFF.